This TCR beta chain comes out of a study of cytomegalovirus exposure and HLA in healthy donors. About the research overall: Ancestry clustering placed roughly four fifths of roughly 410 genotyped donors in the Caucasian-associated cluster.

Vbeta (60) and Jbeta (13) primers were used in the PCR. Data came from immunoSEQ multiplex PCR; TCRdb stores just in-frame clones and leaves some out. The repertoire holds approximately 240,000 clones, 75% to 90% seen once, with over 0.95% in the top ten. This CDR3 has 15 amino acids. J lost 4 bases, V lost 1 base, and 4 bases had no gene match. Germline assignment: CDR1 LGHNA and CDR2 YSLEER. General observations from the study: Segments of the TCR beta V type were, in most cases, productive about 87% or about 30% of the time in an earlier analysis. A later analysis linked a missense variant in DCLRE1C to the trimming of TCR beta V and J genes.

For this clone: No antigen is known for it.

The sequence was collected from a young woman in good health and CMV-seronegative. The chain combines TRBV4-3 with TRBJ2-1; 7 bases match TRBD2. The sample comprised PBMCs. Here the CDR3 DNA reads TGCGCCAGCAGCCAAGGCGGGGGTAAATACAATGAGCAGTTCTTC. Translation: CASSQGGGKYNEQFF.